A selection of T cell receptor beta chains follows, all from one sample in a study of blood T cells in healthy people across ages. TCRdb redid the calling of the 5' RACE reads with MiXCR, one entry per CDR3 protein. The sample has fewer than 1,000,000 distinct CDR3 sequences; 44% are singletons. Material for sequencing was blood. Source of these receptors: a man in his sixties in good health. The CDR3 runs from the conserved cysteine through the conserved F or W. The D gene is left open where the match is weak. Only part of the rows carry a size: once, few, many, or a class if the clone is expanded.

>TRBJ2-7|TRBV14|.|.
TGTGCCAGCAGCCACAGTCTCCCCGTCGAGCAGTACTTC
CASSHSLPVEQYF
>TRBJ2-7|TRBV7-9|.|.
TGTGCCAGCACAGCTTCGCACCTCCGCGAGCAGTACTTC
CASTASHLREQYF
>TRBJ2-7|TRBV5-1|.|once
TGCGCCAGCAGCTTTGATTGGCAGGGTGCCTACGAGCAGTACTTC
CASSFDWQGAYEQYF
>TRBJ2-3|TRBV7-2|.|.
TGTGCCAGCAGCTTATCGGGGTCCTATCCAAGCACAGATACGCAGTATTTT
CASSLSGSYPSTDTQYF
>TRBJ2-1|TRBV4-3|TRBD2|many
TGCGCCAGCAGCCAAGATCGGGGGGAAAATGAGCAGTTCTTC
CASSQDRGENEQFF
>TRBJ1-1|TRBV10-3|TRBD1|few
TGTGCCATCGGCGTCCGGGACAGGAAAGACATGAACACTGAAGCTTTCTTT
CAIGVRDRKDMNTEAFF
>TRBJ2-5|TRBV6-1|TRBD1|.
TGTGCCAGCTACAGGGGAGAGACCCAGTACTTC
CASYRGETQYF
>TRBJ1-1|TRBV13|.|.
TGTGCCAGCAGGACCGTGCGGGGATCCAACACTGAAGCTTTCTTT
CASRTVRGSNTEAFF
>TRBJ2-5|TRBV5-1|.|few
TGCGCCAGCAGATTTGACGGCTACCAAGAGACCCAGTACTTC
CASRFDGYQETQYF
>TRBJ2-7|TRBV20-1|.|.
TGCAGTGCTAGAAACAACTACGAGCAGTACTTC
CSARNNYEQYF
>TRBJ2-1|TRBV6-5|.|.
TGTGCCAGCAGTCGGAGTGTAACGGGGTCCCACAATGAGCAGTTCTTC
CASSRSVTGSHNEQFF
>TRBJ2-5|TRBV7-9|.|.
TGTGCCAGCAGCTCATCCGGTAGCGCGGAGACCCAGTACTTC
CASSSSGSAETQYF
>TRBJ2-1|TRBV9|TRBD2|.
TGTGCCAGCGCAGCGGGGGGGAACAATGAGCAGTTCTTC
CASAAGGNNEQFF
>TRBJ1-2|TRBV2|.|.
TGTGCCAGCAGTGGGGGCAGGCCAGCGAACTATGGCTACACCTTC
CASSGGRPANYGYTF
>TRBJ2-1|TRBV15|.|.
TGTGCCACCAGCAGAGATGGAGTAGCCCGCAATGAGCAGTTCTTC
CATSRDGVARNEQFF
>TRBJ2-5|TRBV9|.|.
TGTGCCAGCAGCGTAGGCCCGGGACACCGAAGTTTATGGGTACAAGAGACCCAGTACTTC
CASSVGPGHRSLWVQETQYF
>TRBJ2-7|TRBV6-1|.|.
TGTGCCAGCAGGGCCGTTATCTACGAGCAGTACTTC
CASRAVIYEQYF